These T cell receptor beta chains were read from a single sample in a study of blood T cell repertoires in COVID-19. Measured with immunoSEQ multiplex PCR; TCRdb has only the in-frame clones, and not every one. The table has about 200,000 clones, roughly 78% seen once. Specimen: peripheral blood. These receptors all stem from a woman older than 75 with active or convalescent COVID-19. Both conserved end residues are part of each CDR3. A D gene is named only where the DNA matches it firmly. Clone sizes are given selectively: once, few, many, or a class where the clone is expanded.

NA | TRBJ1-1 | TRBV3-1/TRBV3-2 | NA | CASSQEGTLPEAFF | TGTGCCAGCAGCCAAGAAGGGACATTACCTGAAGCTTTCTTT
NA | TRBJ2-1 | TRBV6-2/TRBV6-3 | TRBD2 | CASSRQRGASYNEQFF | TGTGCCAGCAGCCGCCAGCGGGGGGCTTCCTACAATGAGCAGTTCTTC
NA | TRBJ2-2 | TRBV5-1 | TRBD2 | CASSSGLELSGELFF | TGCGCCAGCAGCTCGGGACTAGAGCTATCCGGGGAGCTGTTTTTT
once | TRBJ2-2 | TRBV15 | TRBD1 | CATSRRTGANTGELFF | TGTGCCACCAGCCGACGGACAGGCGCGAACACCGGGGAGCTGTTTTTT
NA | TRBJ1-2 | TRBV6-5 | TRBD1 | CASRRQGDYGYTF | TGTGCCAGCAGAAGACAGGGGGACTATGGCTACACCTTC
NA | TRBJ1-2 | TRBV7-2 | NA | CASSWEGQVRGYTF | TGTGCCAGCAGCTGGGAGGGGCAGGTGCGGGGCTACACCTTC
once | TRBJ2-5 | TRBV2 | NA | CASSGPVSGAEETQYF | TGTGCCAGCAGTGGCCCAGTTAGCGGCGCGGAAGAGACCCAGTACTTC
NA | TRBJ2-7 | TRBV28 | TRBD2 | CASRGTSGAYEQYF | TGTGCCAGCAGAGGGACTAGCGGAGCCTACGAGCAGTACTTC
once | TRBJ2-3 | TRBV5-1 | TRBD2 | CASSYSGGSTDTQYF | TGCGCCAGCAGCTATAGCGGGGGGAGCACAGATACGCAGTATTTT
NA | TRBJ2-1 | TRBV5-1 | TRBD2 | CASSSGGSSYNEQFF | TGCGCCAGCAGCTCGGGGGGGAGCTCCTACAATGAGCAGTTCTTC
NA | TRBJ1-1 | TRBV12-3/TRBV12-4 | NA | CATLLSAEAFF | TGTGCTACCCTTCTTAGCGCTGAAGCTTTCTTT
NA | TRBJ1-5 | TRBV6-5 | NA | CASRIGPVNQPQHF | TGTGCCAGCAGGATCGGTCCTGTCAATCAGCCCCAGCATTTT
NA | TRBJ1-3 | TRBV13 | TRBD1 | CASSPRTGPIYF | TGTGCCAGCAGCCCCCGGACAGGACCCATATATTTT
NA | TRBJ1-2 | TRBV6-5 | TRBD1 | CASSSSGTGVVGYTF | TGTGCCAGCAGTTCCTCCGGGACAGGGGTCGTCGGTTACACCTTC
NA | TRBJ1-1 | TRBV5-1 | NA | CASSLAGQNTEAFF | TGCGCCAGCAGCTTGGCAGGGCAGAACACTGAAGCTTTCTTT
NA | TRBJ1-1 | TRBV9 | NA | CASSVGGTLVGTEAFF | TGTGCCAGCAGCGTAGGGGGGACTTTAGTGGGCACTGAAGCTTTCTTT
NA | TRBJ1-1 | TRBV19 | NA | CASRTARRNTEAFF | TGTGCCAGTAGGACAGCTCGGAGGAACACTGAAGCTTTCTTT
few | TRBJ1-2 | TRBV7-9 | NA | CASSLAPGHYGYTF | TGTGCCAGCAGCTTAGCCCCAGGGCACTATGGCTACACCTTC
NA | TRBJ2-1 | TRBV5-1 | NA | CASSPTGGYEQFF | TGCGCCAGCAGCCCCACCGGGGGTTATGAGCAGTTCTTC
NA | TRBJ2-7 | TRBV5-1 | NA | CASSLESSRGEQYF | TGCGCCAGCAGCTTGGAGTCGTCGCGGGGCGAGCAGTACTTC
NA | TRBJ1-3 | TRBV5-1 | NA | CASSGGVDGNTIYF | TGCGCCAGCAGTGGAGGGGTGGACGGAAACACCATATATTTT
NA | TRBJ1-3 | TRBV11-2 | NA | CASSLSVSRNTIYF | TGTGCCAGCAGCTTATCTGTGTCTAGAAACACCATATATTTT
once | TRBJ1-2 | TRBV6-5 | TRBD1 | CASGGQGGGYTF | TGTGCCAGCGGGGGACAGGGGGGCGGCTACACCTTC
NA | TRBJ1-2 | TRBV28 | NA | CASSYGQLGYTF | TGTGCCAGCAGTTATGGGCAGCTAGGCTACACCTTC
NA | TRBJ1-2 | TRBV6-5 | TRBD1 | CASSPDRGVGYGYTF | TGTGCCAGCAGCCCAGACAGGGGGGTGGGCTATGGCTACACCTTC
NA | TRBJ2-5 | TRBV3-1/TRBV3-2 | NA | CASSRMRGPQETQYF | TGTGCCAGCAGCCGCATGCGGGGGCCCCAAGAGACCCAGTACTTC
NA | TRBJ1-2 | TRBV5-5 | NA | CASSPIRVGVSYGYTF | TGTGCCAGCAGCCCCATCCGGGTAGGGGTAAGCTATGGCTACACCTTC
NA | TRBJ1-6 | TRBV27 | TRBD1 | CASKGTGVSPLHF | TGTGCCAGCAAAGGGACAGGGGTATCACCCCTCCACTTT
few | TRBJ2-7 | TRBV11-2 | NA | CASSPRYEQYF | TGTGCCAGCAGCCCCCGCTACGAGCAGTACTTC
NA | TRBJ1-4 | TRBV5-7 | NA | CASRDSGQKTTNEKLFF | TGTGCCAGCAGGGACTCGGGCCAAAAAACAACTAATGAAAAACTGTTTTTT
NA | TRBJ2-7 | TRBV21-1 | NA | CARTSGTGKRGPFYEQYF | TGTGCCAGAACTAGCGGGACAGGGAAACGGGGACCTTTCTACGAGCAGTACTTC
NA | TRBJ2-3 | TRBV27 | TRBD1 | CASSLWDRGTDTQYF | TGTGCCAGCAGTTTATGGGACAGGGGTACAGATACGCAGTATTTT
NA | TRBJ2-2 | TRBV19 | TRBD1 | CATRTGNTGELFF | TGTGCCACCCGGACAGGGAACACCGGGGAGCTGTTTTTT
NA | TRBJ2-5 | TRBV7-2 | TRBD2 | CASSLNAGTRTETQYF | TGTGCCAGCAGCTTAAATGCCGGGACTAGAACTGAGACCCAGTACTTC
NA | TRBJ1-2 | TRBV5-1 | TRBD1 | CASSLSGQGGGGYTF | TGCGCCAGCAGCCTGAGCGGACAGGGGGGAGGTGGCTACACCTTC
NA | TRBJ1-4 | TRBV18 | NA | CASSPPGGHSEKLFF | TGTGCCAGCTCACCACCGGGTGGGCATAGTGAAAAACTGTTTTTT